This passage covers 25 T cell receptor beta chains from one sample sequenced in a study of CD4 T cell repertoires in COVID-19. Generated by immunoSEQ multiplex PCR, the TCRdb table keeps only in-frame clones and is missing some. This sample has over 75,000 clones, with roughly 85% found just once. The material sequenced was CD4+ T cells from peripheral blood, taken after recovery from COVID-19. The receptors originated from a human donor who had COVID-19.

The V and J genes are TRBV18 and TRBJ1-1; D is unclear. Germline-derived CDR1 and CDR2 are KGHSH and LQKENI. This CDR3 is 15 amino acids long. Deletions cut 0 bases from V and 6 bases from J, with 14 bases between. The CDR3 loop reads CASSPPSVIQPEAFF. CDR3 DNA: TGTGCCAGCTCACCACCGTCCGTTATACAGCCTGAAGCTTTCTTT.

J is TRBJ2-7 and V is TRBV6-1; possible D gene TRBD1, 5 bases. This CDR3 contains 15 residues. Germline lookup yields CDR1 MNHNS and CDR2 SASEGT. V gave up 2 bases and J gave up 1 base, with 12 bases separating them. The CDR3 DNA reads as TGTGCCAGCAGTGAAATGGGGCAGACTTCCTACGAGCAGTACTTC. This gives the protein CASSEMGQTSYEQYF.

The V gene is TRBV5-1, the J gene TRBJ2-7; perhaps D is TRBD1 or TRBD2 (5 bases each). CDR1 SGHRS and CDR2 YFSETQ come from the germline V gene. The CDR3 sequence is 16 residues long. Between the trimmed V and J ends, which lost 2 bases and 4 bases, there was a span of 19 bases. CDR3 sequence: CASSFDQGPLGYEQYF. The CDR3 nucleotides read TGCGCCAGCAGCTTCGATCAGGGACCTTTAGGGTACGAGCAGTACTTC.

The table lists this clone with a few counts. The chain has TRBV10-3 and TRBJ1-1, with TRBD1 matching 8 bases. CDR1 is ENHRY and CDR2 is SYGVKD in the germline V gene. The trim removed 10 bases at V and 1 base at J, leaving 2 bases unmatched. The CDR3 is made up of 12 amino acids. The chain's CDR3 is CATGQGNTEAFF. The CDR3 DNA is TGTGCCACCGGACAGGGGAACACTGAAGCTTTCTTT.

The chain carries TRBV6-1 and TRBJ2-7, with D unresolved. V was trimmed by 0 bases and J by 1 base, leaving 4 bases between them. Germline CDR1 and CDR2: MNHNS and SASEGT. The CDR3 extends over 13 amino acids. The CDR3: CASSEAASYEQYF. The DNA of the CDR3 is TGTGCCAGCAGTGAAGCAGCTTCCTACGAGCAGTACTTC.

The V gene is TRBV7-2, the J gene TRBJ1-3; D gene uncertain. The germline V gene has CDR1 SGHTA and CDR2 FQGNSA. The CDR3 totals 14 residues. Deletions cut 1 base from V and 1 base from J, with 5 bases between. CDR3 sequence reads: CASSLVGSGNTIYF. CDR3 in DNA: TGTGCCAGCAGCTTAGTGGGGTCTGGAAACACCATATATTTT.

V usage is TRBV12-3 or TRBV12-4 and J usage is TRBJ2-4; perhaps TRBD2 as D (5 bases). V lost 3 bases and J lost 6, with 9 bases in between. The CDR3 contains 13 residues. CDR3 sequence reads: CASSFRDGNIQYF. CDR3 coding DNA: TGTGCCAGCAGTTTTCGGGATGGAAACATTCAGTACTTC.

The chain couples TRBV28 to TRBJ1-1; D is uncertain. Trimming pared 5 bases from V and 13 bases from J, leaving 20 bases between. The CDR3 has 13 residues. Per the germline V gene, CDR1 is MDHEN and CDR2 is SYDVKM. The CDR3 DNA reads TGTGCCAGCAGTCCACCCAATAGGCAGATAATTTTCTTT. This codes for CASSPPNRQIIFF.

V and J are TRBV18 and TRBJ2-7; 11 nucleotides match TRBD2. There are 16 residues in the CDR3. Germline CDR1 reads KGHSH; CDR2 reads LQKENI. Trimming cost V 0 bases and J 3 bases; bases outside gene matches: 4. The CDR3 DNA sequence: TGTGCCAGCTCACCACCTTTAGCGGGAGGGAGCTACGAGCAGTACTTC. It translates to CASSPPLAGGSYEQYF.

The chain recombines TRBV5-1 with TRBJ1-5, with a weak D call TRBD1 (5 bases). Germline CDR1 is SGHRS and CDR2 is YFSETQ. CDR3 length equals 14 residues. The germline V and J ends were trimmed by 5 bases and 6 bases, with 15 bases remaining between them. CDR3 bases: TGCGCCAGCAGGACAGACCCCGGGGGTCAGCCCCAGCATTTT. Its translation is CASRTDPGGQPQHF.

This clone occurred once. V gene TRBV2 combines with J gene TRBJ2-7; D unresolved. The CDR3 loop spans 12 amino acids. Germline CDR1 SNHLY, CDR2 FYNNEI. Between the trimmed V and J ends, which lost 6 bases and 6 bases, there was a span of 12 bases. CDR3 in amino acids: CASSIGWGEQYF. In nucleotides, the CDR3 is TGTGCCAGCAGCATAGGGTGGGGCGAGCAGTACTTC.

This chain joins TRBV6-5 and TRBJ1-5; D is ambiguous. This CDR3 spans 14 amino acids. V lost 8 bases, J lost 2 bases, and 13 bases lay in between. The germline V gene encodes CDR1 MNHEY and CDR2 SVGAGI. CDR3 coding DNA: TGTGCCAGCTTAAGGCTAGGGCGCAATCAGCCCCAGCATTTT. Protein: CASLRLGRNQPQHF.

This clone was detected a few times. The rearrangement links TRBV6-1 to TRBJ1-5, with a tentative D call TRBD1 (5 bases). V lost 2 bases, J lost 2 bases, and 7 bases lay in between. Germline assignment: CDR1 MNHNS and CDR2 SASEGT. The CDR3 spans 14 residues. CDR3 residues: CASSEIRGNQPQHF. The CDR3 DNA sequence: TGTGCCAGCAGTGAAATCAGGGGCAATCAGCCCCAGCATTTT.

The CDR3 region has the DNA TGTGCCAGCAGCCAACAACTAGCGGATAATCAGTACTTC. Translated: CASSQQLADNQYF. The chain carries TRBV14 and TRBJ2-4; 8 bases agree with TRBD2. The CDR3 sequence is 13 residues long. Germline assignment: CDR1 SGHDN and CDR2 FVKESK. After removal of 2 bases from V and 12 bases from J, the junction contained 6 bases not matched to a gene.

As concerns this clone: The sample has other DNA sequences that encode this CDR3 too. The genes are TRBV6-5 and TRBJ2-5; 9 bases are shared with TRBD1. Germline V gives CDR1 MNHEY, CDR2 SVGAGI. Losses at the gene ends were 6 bases for V and 4 bases for J; bases not matched to a gene: 6. This CDR3 is 14 amino acids long. The CDR3 sequence is CASSRQGEGETQYF. In nucleotides, the CDR3 is TGTGCCAGCAGCCGACAGGGGGAGGGAGAGACCCAGTACTTC.

In its sample, this clone was seen once. CDR3 sequence (DNA): TGTGCCAGCAGTGAAAGGCCGGGCCAGAACGATCAGCCCCAGCATTTT. Its translation is CASSERPGQNDQPQHF. The chain has TRBV6-1 and TRBJ1-5, with no clear D. The germline V and J ends were trimmed by 2 bases and 5 bases, with 16 bases remaining between them. This CDR3 has 16 amino acids. Germline V gene data show CDR1 as MNHNS and CDR2 as SASEGT.

This clone was observed a few times. This sequence joins TRBV20-1 and TRBJ1-1; D not resolved. CDR3 length: 11 residues. With 3 bases removed from V and 0 bases from J, the gap between germline ends came to 2 bases. Germline V gene sequence: CDR1 DFQATT, CDR2 SNEGSKA (reference sequence). The CDR3 loop reads CSARMNTEAFF. The CDR3 coding sequence is TGCAGTGCTAGGATGAACACTGAAGCTTTCTTT.

The V call is TRBV5-8, the J call TRBJ2-7, with TRBD2 as a possible D gene (6 bases). Germline CDR1 is SGHTS and CDR2 is YDEGEE. V was trimmed by 0 bases and J by 7 bases, leaving 14 bases between them. The CDR3 sequence is 14 residues long. The CDR3 protein is CASSLGTTTREQYF. The CDR3 DNA sequence: TGTGCCAGCAGCTTGGGGACTACTACGAGAGAGCAGTACTTC. The variable domain in full, completed from reference TRBV5-8 and TRBJ2-7, reads EAGVTQSPTHLIKTRGQQATLRCSPISGHTSVYWYQQALGLGLQFLLWYDEGEERNRGNFPPRFSGRQFPNYSSELNVNALELEDSALYLCASSLGTTTREQYFGPGTRLTVT.

This clone appeared a few times. This chain uses TRBV18 with TRBJ2-2, with 7 bases that match TRBD1. The CDR3 runs 16 residues. Trimming at V came to 1 base and at J to 5 bases, leaving 7 bases not matched to a gene. CDR1 and CDR2 from the germline V gene are KGHSH and LQKENI. CDR3 DNA: TGTGCCAGCTCACCACGGGACAGCGGAAGAACCGGGGAGCTGTTTTTT. Residues: CASSPRDSGRTGELFF.

This CDR3 is CASKRSQGIYYGYTF. The CDR3 bases are TGTGCCAGCAAGAGAAGTCAGGGCATCTACTATGGCTACACCTTC. The chain has TRBV6-5 and TRBJ1-2, with D tentatively TRBD1 (5 bases). CDR3 length: 15 residues. V dropped 7 bases and J dropped 3 bases, with 18 bases sitting between them. CDR1 MNHEY and CDR2 SVGAGI come from the germline V gene.

The chain recombines TRBV18 with TRBJ1-4; TRBD1 agrees at 10 bases. Germline CDR1 and CDR2: KGHSH and LQKENI. V shed 5 bases and J 12 bases; nucleotides not matched to a gene: 12. The CDR3 covers 15 residues. This chain's CDR3 is CASSTATGGGKQLFF. In DNA form, the CDR3 reads TGTGCCAGCTCAACGGCGACAGGGGGCGGAAAACAACTGTTTTTT.

J is TRBJ2-1 and V is TRBV28; D is tentatively TRBD1 or TRBD2 (5 bases each). Germline V gene lookup returns CDR1 MDHEN and CDR2 SYDVKM. V lost 2 bases to trimming and J lost 1 base, with 18 bases between them. CDR3 length: 18 residues. The CDR3 here is CASSLAPWGIRSYNEQFF. CDR3 sequence (DNA): TGTGCCAGCAGTTTAGCTCCTTGGGGGATACGGTCCTACAATGAGCAGTTCTTC.

This sequence joins TRBV28 and TRBJ1-2; 9 nucleotides align to TRBD1. This CDR3 spans 17 amino acids. Germline V gives CDR1 MDHEN, CDR2 SYDVKM. The trim removed 4 bases at V and 0 bases at J, leaving 9 bases unmatched. The CDR3 here is CASSSGDRDYANYGYTF. The CDR3 DNA reads as TGTGCCAGCAGTTCGGGGGACAGGGACTACGCTAACTATGGCTACACCTTC.

The chain links TRBV10-3 to TRBJ1-2, with TRBD1 matching over 9 bases. The CDR3 length is 14 residues. Germline CDR1 reads ENHRY; CDR2 reads SYGVKD. Germline trimming cut 2 bases from V and 8 bases from J; bases unmatched to any gene: 6. CDR3 protein: CAISEPGTGYGYTF. CDR3 in DNA: TGTGCCATCAGTGAGCCCGGGACAGGGTACGGCTACACCTTC.

The gene calls are TRBV28 and TRBJ2-6; D remains ambiguous. Trimming took 1 base from V and 2 from J, leaving 9 bases between them. Germline V CDR1 and CDR2: MDHEN, SYDVKM. The CDR3 runs to 16 residues. CDR3 protein: CASSLLSQTGANVLTF. Written as DNA, the CDR3 is TGTGCCAGCAGTTTATTAAGCCAGACTGGGGCCAACGTCCTGACTTTC. The full variable domain, its missing parts supplied by reference TRBV28 and TRBJ2-6, is DVKVTQSSRYLVKRTGEKVFLECVQDMDHENMFWYRQDPGLGLRLIYFSYDVKMKEKGDIPEGYSVSREKKERFSLILESASTNQTSMYLCASSLLSQTGANVLTFGAGSRLTVL.